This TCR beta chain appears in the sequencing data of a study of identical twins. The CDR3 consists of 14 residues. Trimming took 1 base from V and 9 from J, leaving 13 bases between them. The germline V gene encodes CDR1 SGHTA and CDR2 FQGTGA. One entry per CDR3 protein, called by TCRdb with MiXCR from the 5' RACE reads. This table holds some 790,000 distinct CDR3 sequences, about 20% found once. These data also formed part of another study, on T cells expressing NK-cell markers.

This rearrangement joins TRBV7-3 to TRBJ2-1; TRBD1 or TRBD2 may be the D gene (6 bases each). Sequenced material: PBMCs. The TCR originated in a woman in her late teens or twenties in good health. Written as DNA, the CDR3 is TGTGCCAGCAGCTTAAGCCCGGGGGCCGGTGAGCAGTTCTTC. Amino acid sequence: CASSLSPGAGEQFF. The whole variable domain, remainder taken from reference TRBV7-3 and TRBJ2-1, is GAGVSQTPSNKVTEKGKYVELRCDPISGHTALYWYRQSLGQGPEFLIYFQGTGAADDSGLPNDRFFAVRPEGSVSTLKIQRTERGDSAVYLCASSLSPGAGEQFFGPGTRLTVL.